The next 25 T cell receptor beta chains were all read from a single sample in a study of blood T cells in healthy people across ages. PCR was performed a second time for 7 to 11 cycles using a sample-barcoded 5' primer and a J-beta primer mix. TCRdb independently ran MiXCR on the 5' RACE reads; one entry per CDR3 protein. The sample consists of hundreds of thousands of distinct CDR3 sequences, roughly two fifths of them appearing once. The sample taken for sequencing was blood. Receptors originate from a woman aged 60-70 years in good health.

The chain carries TRBV2 and TRBJ2-7; D is perhaps TRBD2 (5 bases). The ends were cut back, 6 bases at V and 1 base at J, with 10 bases in the middle. CDR3 length: 13 residues. Germline V lookup: CDR1 SNHLY, CDR2 FYNNEI. The CDR3 spells CASSEDFSYEQYF. The CDR3 coding sequence is TGTGCCAGCAGCGAGGACTTTTCCTACGAGCAGTACTTC.

The rearrangement uses TRBV20-1 and TRBJ2-1; D not certain. Germline values: CDR1 DFQATT, CDR2 SNEGSKA (reference sequence). CDR3 length: 14 residues. The V end lost 3 bases, the J end lost 11 bases, and 20 bases lay between the germline ends. The CDR3 DNA reads TGCAGTGCTAGTAAAAATAAAGGATCCCTACAGCAGTTCTTC. Residues: CSASKNKGSLQQFF.

The chain couples TRBV11-2 to TRBJ2-1; TRBD2 agrees at 12 bases. Germline CDR1 is SGHAT and CDR2 is FQNNGV. The CDR3 has 17 amino acids. Trimming removed 3 bases from V and 2 bases from J; junction bases left unmatched: 5. DNA for the CDR3: TGTGCCAGCAGCTTTCCCCCTAGCGGGAGGGCCTACAATGAGCAGTTCTTC. It encodes CASSFPPSGRAYNEQFF.

The CDR3 bases are TGTGCCAGCAGCATAGGCGGGGACAGGGGATTCGAGACCCAGTTCTTC. It codes for CASSIGGDRGFETQFF. The chain joins TRBV5-4 to TRBJ2-5, with TRBD1 matching 10 bases. The DNA end is a closer match to TRBJ2-1, so the J assignment may be wrong. Per germline, CDR1 SGHNT and CDR2 YYREEE (reference sequence). The CDR3 runs 16 residues.

This clonotype was observed a few times. The rearrangement joins TRBV20-1 to TRBJ2-5; 13 nucleotides align to TRBD2. The V segment lost 6 bases and the J segment 1 base; nucleotides outside the gene matches: 11. In germline, CDR1 is DFQATT, CDR2 SNEGSKA (reference sequence). This CDR3 comprises 17 residues. CDR3 nucleotide sequence: TGCAGTGCCAAAGGCGGGACTAGCGGGACCTCCCAAGAGACCCAGTACTTC. Residues: CSAKGGTSGTSQETQYF.

This clonotype was seen repeatedly, ten times or more. The V gene is TRBV20-1, the J gene TRBJ2-7; the match to TRBD2 covers 7 bases. CDR3 length: 10 amino acids. Trimming cost V 7 bases and J 6 bases; bases outside gene matches: 3. CDR1 and CDR2 from the germline V gene are DFQATT and SNEGSKA (reference sequence). This chain's CDR3 is CSVGGFEQYF. As DNA, the CDR3 is TGCAGTGTGGGAGGGTTCGAGCAGTACTTC.

The J gene is TRBJ1-2, the V gene TRBV12-3 or TRBV12-4; D is perhaps TRBD1 (5 bases). V was pared by 8 bases and J by 7 bases, with 23 bases between. The CDR3 has 15 residues. The CDR3: CASGKPLGGGGGYTF. CDR3 nucleotide sequence: TGTGCCAGCGGGAAACCATTGGGGGGAGGTGGTGGCTACACCTTC.

The J gene is TRBJ2-3, the V gene TRBV7-2; tentatively, D is TRBD2 (6 bases). The CDR3 loop spans 15 amino acids. Germline-derived CDR1 and CDR2 are SGHTA and FQGNSA. Trimming removed 4 bases from V and 1 base from J, with 12 bases in between. Written as DNA, the CDR3 is TGTGCCAGCAGCTCGGGAGTAATAGGCACAGATACGCAGTATTTT. It yields the protein CASSSGVIGTDTQYF.

The V call is TRBV20-1, the J call TRBJ2-7; a possible D gene is TRBD2 (6 bases). Germline values: CDR1 DFQATT, CDR2 SNEGSKA (reference sequence). This CDR3 has 15 residues. V was trimmed by 2 bases and J by 0 bases, leaving 14 bases between them. The CDR3 sequence is CSARNHGTFSYEQYF. CDR3 sequence (DNA): TGCAGTGCTAGAAACCACGGGACTTTCTCCTACGAGCAGTACTTC.

This CDR3 is CASSLGTPVQFF. For the CDR3, the DNA is TGTGCCAGCAGCTTGGGTACCCCAGTGCAGTTCTTC. This chain links TRBV5-6 with TRBJ2-1; D gene unclear. Germline lookup yields CDR1 SGHDT and CDR2 YYEEEE. V lost 0 bases, J lost 12 bases, and 10 bases lay in between. The CDR3 extends over 12 amino acids.

There are many counts of this clonotype. The chain employs TRBV2 and TRBJ1-2; 7 bases align to TRBD1. Losses at the gene ends were 1 base for V and 3 bases for J; bases not matched to a gene: 2. Germline V lookup: CDR1 SNHLY, CDR2 FYNNEI. CDR3 length equals 14 residues. The CDR3 DNA reads TGTGCCAGCAGTGAAGGACAGGGCGACTATGGCTACACCTTC. Translating it yields CASSEGQGDYGYTF.

This clonotype was found many times. V usage is TRBV6-5 and J usage is TRBJ1-1; TRBD1 aligns across 9 bases. The CDR3 totals 13 residues. V trimming: 6 bases; J trimming: 4 bases; junction bases outside the gene matches: 3. In germline, CDR1 is MNHEY, CDR2 SVGAGI. CDR3 in amino acids: CASSPDRGTEAFF. CDR3 DNA: TGTGCCAGCAGCCCGGACAGGGGCACTGAAGCTTTCTTT.

The chain has TRBV10-3 and TRBJ1-6, with D perhaps TRBD1 (6 bases). The germline V and J ends were trimmed by 8 bases and 7 bases, with 6 bases remaining between them. CDR3 size: 11 residues. Per the germline V gene, CDR1 is ENHRY and CDR2 is SYGVKD. CDR3 amino acids: CAIGTNSPLHF. The CDR3 DNA reads as TGTGCCATCGGGACAAATTCACCCCTCCACTTT.

This chain's CDR3 is CASSFQSGEYEQYF. Written as DNA, the CDR3 is TGTGCCAGCAGCTTCCAGTCAGGGGAATACGAGCAGTACTTC. This rearrangement joins TRBV7-2 to TRBJ2-7, with D tentatively TRBD1 (6 bases). The CDR3 has 14 amino acids. V shed 3 bases and J shed 4 bases, with 13 bases lying between them. In germline, CDR1 is SGHTA, CDR2 FQGNSA.

The J gene is TRBJ2-7, the V gene TRBV7-6; 12 positions match TRBD1. The ends lost 4 bases at V and 5 bases at J; junction bases unmatched: 6. The CDR3 consists of 15 residues. Germline CDR1 and CDR2: SGHVS and FNYEAQ. CDR3 DNA: TGTGCCAGCAGCTCCTGGGACAGGGGGCTAGACGAGCAGTACTTC. Protein sequence: CASSSWDRGLDEQYF.

The V gene is TRBV20-1, the J gene TRBJ2-1; 15 positions agree with TRBD2. V trimming: 7 bases; J trimming: 5 bases; junction bases outside the gene matches: 18. This CDR3 is built from 19 residues. Germline V gives CDR1 DFQATT, CDR2 SNEGSKA (reference sequence). CDR3 coding DNA: TGCAGTGTCTTCGGAACCGGGACTAGCGGGAGGAGGTCCAACAATGAGCAGTTCTTC. As protein: CSVFGTGTSGRRSNNEQFF.

As concerns this clonotype: Relative to the germline gene, one junction end is altered; a read error may explain this. This chain joins TRBV20-1 and TRBJ2-1; tentatively, D is TRBD2 (5 bases). CDR3 length: 12 residues. Germline V lookup: CDR1 DFQATT, CDR2 SNEGSKA (reference sequence). Here the CDR3 reads CRARAGNNEQFF. DNA for the CDR3: TGCAGGGCTAGAGCCGGGAACAATGAGCAGTTCTTC.

This clonotype was seen a few times. The V gene is TRBV4-2, the J gene TRBJ2-7; D unclear. The CDR3 has 14 amino acids. Per the germline V gene, CDR1 is LGHNA and CDR2 is YNFKEQ. Trimming shortened V by 3 bases and J by 2 bases, and 11 bases separated the two germline ends. This CDR3 reads CASSQRLVAYEQYF. In DNA form, the CDR3 reads TGTGCCAGCAGCCAGCGGCTAGTAGCCTACGAGCAGTACTTC.

A few counts support this clonotype. V usage is TRBV5-1 and J usage is TRBJ2-3; 9 bases fit TRBD1. Germline V gene lookup returns CDR1 SGHRS and CDR2 YFSETQ. The J segment lost 1 base and the V segment lost 9 bases, leaving 6 bases of the junction unmatched. The length of the CDR3 is 14 residues. The CDR3, as DNA: TGCGCCACCCGTACAGGGGGCGGCACAGATACGCAGTATTTT. Residues: CATRTGGGTDTQYF.

About this clonotype itself: This may stem from a read error, because a much larger clone lies one nucleotide away. V gene TRBV5-1 combines with J gene TRBJ2-5, with 9 bases identical to TRBD2. The CDR3 has 16 amino acids. V lost 10 bases and J lost 3; bases outside the gene matches: 16. Germline V CDR1 and CDR2: SGHRS, YFSETQ. CDR3 sequence: CAGTDLRAGGKETQYF. In DNA form, the CDR3 reads TGCGCCGGCACCGATCTCCGGGCGGGAGGGAAAGAGACCCAGTACTTC.

This clonotype occurred a few times. The chain couples TRBV20-1 to TRBJ1-2; D is uncertain. Germline assignment: CDR1 DFQATT and CDR2 SNEGSKA (reference sequence). V shed 1 base and J shed 5 bases, with 14 bases lying between them. This CDR3 comprises 14 residues. DNA of the CDR3: TGCAGTGCTAGAGTCGGAGCTTCCCAGTATGGCTACACCTTC. It yields the protein CSARVGASQYGYTF.

The V gene is TRBV20-1, the J gene TRBJ2-3, with 7 bases fitting TRBD2. The germline V gene encodes CDR1 DFQATT and CDR2 SNEGSKA (reference sequence). The CDR3 is 15 amino acids. J lost 2 bases, V lost 3 bases, and 8 bases had no gene match. In DNA form, the CDR3 reads TGCAGTGCTAGGGTAGCGGCGGGAGCCACAGATACGCAGTATTTT. It specifies CSARVAAGATDTQYF.

This clonotype was observed a handful of times. The chain is built from TRBV3-1 and TRBJ2-3; 7 bases agree with TRBD2. V lost 3 bases and J lost 4; bases outside the gene matches: 10. CDR3 size: 16 residues. Per the germline V gene, CDR1 is LGHDT and CDR2 is YNNKEL (reference sequence). The CDR3 protein is CASSQNTGLESDTQYF. As DNA, the CDR3 is TGTGCCAGCAGCCAGAATACCGGACTAGAGTCAGATACGCAGTATTTT.

This clonotype was found a few times. The chain carries TRBV9 and TRBJ2-1; 8 bases map to TRBD2. With 4 bases clipped from V and 7 bases from J, the junction kept 10 bases outside the gene matches. The CDR3 consists of 15 residues. Germline V CDR1 and CDR2: SGDLS, YYNGEE. This CDR3 is CASSPWERESNEQFF. CDR3 nucleotide sequence: TGTGCCAGCAGCCCCTGGGAGCGGGAGAGTAATGAGCAGTTCTTC.

This chain's CDR3 is CSARQGATNEKLFF. The CDR3, as DNA: TGCAGTGCCAGACAGGGGGCTACTAATGAAAAACTGTTTTTT. The chain has TRBV20-1 and TRBJ1-4; 10 bases map to TRBD1. CDR1 DFQATT and CDR2 SNEGSKA come from the germline V gene (reference sequence). V lost 6 bases to trimming and J lost 2 bases; unmatched junction nucleotides: 3. The CDR3 has 14 amino acids.